This record covers a single T cell receptor (beta chain). No antigen is known for it. Using immunoSEQ multiplex PCR, the repertoire was profiled, and TCRdb retains in-frame clones only, with some absent. The sample includes tens of thousands of clones, approximately 86% seen only once; the top ten take about 17%. These data are taken from a study of Ad26.COV2.S vaccination and SARS-CoV-2 variants. Overall study findings and caveats: With respect to non-spike TCR breadth, vaccine and placebo recipients were similar. Possibly, TCR breadth and depth analyses underestimated total T cell responses. Spike-specific CD8+ and CD4+ T cell responses reportedly showed substantial breadth after vaccination.

Germline values: CDR1 SGHTA, CDR2 FQGTGA. The CDR3 has 15 residues. The V segment lost 3 bases and the J segment 7 bases; nucleotides outside the gene matches: 7. This chain uses TRBV7-3 with TRBJ1-5; 9 bases map to TRBD1. The origin of this receptor is a human donor who had recovered from COVID-19. Sequencing used peripheral blood, obtained after recovery from COVID-19. CDR3: CASSLTGGPIQPQHF. The CDR3 region has the DNA TGTGCCAGCAGCTTGACAGGGGGACCCATCCAGCCCCAGCATTTT.